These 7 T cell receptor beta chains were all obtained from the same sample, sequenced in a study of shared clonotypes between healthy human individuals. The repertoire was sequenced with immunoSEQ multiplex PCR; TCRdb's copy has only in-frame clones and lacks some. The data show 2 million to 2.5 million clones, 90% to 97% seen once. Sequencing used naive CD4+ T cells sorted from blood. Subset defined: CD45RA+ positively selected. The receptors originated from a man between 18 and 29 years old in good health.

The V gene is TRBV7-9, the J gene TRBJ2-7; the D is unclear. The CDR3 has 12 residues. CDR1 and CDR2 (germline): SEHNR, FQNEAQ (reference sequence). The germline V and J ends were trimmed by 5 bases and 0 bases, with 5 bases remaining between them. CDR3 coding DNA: TGTGCCAGCAGCACGCTCTCCTACGAGCAGTACTTC. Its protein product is CASSTLSYEQYF. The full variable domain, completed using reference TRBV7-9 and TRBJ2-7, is DTGVSQNPRHKITKRGQNVTFRCDPISEHNRLYWYRQTLGQGPEFLTYFQNEAQLEKSRLLSDRFSAERPKGSFSTLEIQRTEQGDSAMYLCASSTLSYEQYFGPGTRLTVT.

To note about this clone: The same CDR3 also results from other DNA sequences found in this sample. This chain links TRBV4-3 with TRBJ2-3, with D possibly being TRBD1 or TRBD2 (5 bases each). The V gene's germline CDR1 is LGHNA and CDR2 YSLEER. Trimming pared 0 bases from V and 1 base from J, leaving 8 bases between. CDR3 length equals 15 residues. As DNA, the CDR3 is TGCGCCAGCAGCCAAGATGGGACGGGCACAGATACGCAGTATTTT. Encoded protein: CASSQDGTGTDTQYF.

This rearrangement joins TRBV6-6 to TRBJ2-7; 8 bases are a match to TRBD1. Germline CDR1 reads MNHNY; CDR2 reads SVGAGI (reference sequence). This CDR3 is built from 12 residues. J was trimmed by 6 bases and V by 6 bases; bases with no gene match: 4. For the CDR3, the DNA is TGTGCCAGCAGCGAAACAGGGGGCGAGCAGTACTTC. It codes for CASSETGGEQYF.

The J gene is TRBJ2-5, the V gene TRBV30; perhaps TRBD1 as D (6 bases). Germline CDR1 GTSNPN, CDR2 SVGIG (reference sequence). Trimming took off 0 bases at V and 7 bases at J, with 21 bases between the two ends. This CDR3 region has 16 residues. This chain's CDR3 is CAWSVRVWGRGPTQYF. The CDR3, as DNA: TGTGCCTGGAGTGTACGAGTTTGGGGGCGAGGTCCGACCCAGTACTTC.

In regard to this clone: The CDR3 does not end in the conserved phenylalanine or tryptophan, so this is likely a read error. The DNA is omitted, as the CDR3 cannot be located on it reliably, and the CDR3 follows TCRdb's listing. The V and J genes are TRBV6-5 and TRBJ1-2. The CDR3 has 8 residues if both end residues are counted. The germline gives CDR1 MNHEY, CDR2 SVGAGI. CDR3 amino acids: CAERRGAL.

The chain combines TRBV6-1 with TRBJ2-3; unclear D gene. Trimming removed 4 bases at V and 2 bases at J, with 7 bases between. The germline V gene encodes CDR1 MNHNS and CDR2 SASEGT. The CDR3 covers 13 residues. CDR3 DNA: TGTGCCAGCAGTGGGGTTAACACAGATACGCAGTATTTT. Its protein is CASSGVNTDTQYF.

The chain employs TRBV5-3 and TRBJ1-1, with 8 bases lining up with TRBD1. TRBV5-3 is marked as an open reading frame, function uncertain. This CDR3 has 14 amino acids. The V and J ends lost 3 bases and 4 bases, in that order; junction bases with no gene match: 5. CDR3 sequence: CARSSHDRGTEAFF. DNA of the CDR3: TGTGCCAGAAGCTCGCATGACAGGGGCACTGAAGCTTTCTTT.